The 6 T cell receptor beta chains below come from one sample, sequenced in a study of response to subunit inactivated influenza vaccine (dated by TCRdb to 2016 to 2019). The library was obtained by RT-PCR. Reads for this sample came from an Illumina HiSeq 2500. The public reads were run again by TCRdb, first through fastp at Q25 and then through MiXCR, and only productive beta chains were kept. Rows with a matching CDR3 protein are joined into one entry that keeps the most common DNA and genes. The sample records 530,000 or so distinct CDR3 sequences, 12% of which are singletons. The ten largest clones capture about 9.4% of the sample. The sample in question was PBMCs from blood, obtained on the day of vaccination. The receptor set was obtained from a man in his fifties who received an inactivated influenza vaccine. Donor details come from another sample of the same person, matched by shared clones.

This clonotype has more than one count but fewer than ten. The chain uses TRBV29-1 and TRBJ2-2; 8 bases are shared with TRBD2. The V gene end was trimmed by 3 bases and the J gene end by 3 bases; junction bases not matched to a gene: 3. Germline V lookup: CDR1 SQVTM, CDR2 ANQGSEA. The CDR3 contains 14 residues. In nucleotides, the CDR3 is TGCAGCGTTGAGGACGGGAGGGACACCGGGGAGCTGTTTTTT. Its protein is CSVEDGRDTGELFF.

This clonotype showed up just a few times. CDR3 DNA sequence: TGCAGTGCTAGGGAGGGACGATCCTACAATGAGCAGTTCTTC. This gives the protein CSAREGRSYNEQFF. The J gene is TRBJ2-1, the V gene TRBV20-1, with D possibly TRBD2 on 6 matching bases. Germline CDR1 reads DFQATT; CDR2 reads SNEGSKA (reference sequence). V was clipped by 3 bases and J by 1 base, with 10 bases between them. CDR3 length equals 14 residues.

This clonotype has ten or more counts. The chain has TRBV7-2 and TRBJ1-4; 9 bases agree with TRBD1. Germline V gene sequence: CDR1 SGHTA, CDR2 FQGNSA. After removal of 3 bases from V and 7 bases from J, the junction contained 3 bases not matched to a gene. CDR3 length: 14 residues. The CDR3 DNA reads TGTGCCAGCAGCTTGGACAGGGGTGTTGAAAAACTGTTTTTT. This gives the protein CASSLDRGVEKLFF.

The chain uses TRBV3-1 and TRBJ1-1; D gene unclear. V lost 1 base and J lost 0, with 9 bases in between. Germline loops: CDR1 LGHDT, CDR2 YNNKEL (reference sequence). CDR3 length: 15 amino acids. For the CDR3, the DNA is TGTGCCAGCAGCCAAGGGGGAAGTATGAACACTGAAGCTTTCTTT. It yields the protein CASSQGGSMNTEAFF.

The J gene is TRBJ2-1, the V gene TRBV20-1; no clear D gene. V was pared by 5 bases and J by 4 bases, with 12 bases between. This CDR3 spans 13 amino acids. Germline values: CDR1 DFQATT, CDR2 SNEGSKA (reference sequence). CDR3 coding DNA: TGCAGTGCTCGCCGCGTAAATTACAATGAGCAGTTCTTC. It translates to CSARRVNYNEQFF.

The J gene is TRBJ2-7, the V gene TRBV5-4; no definite D call. The CDR3 is 14 amino acids. The ends were cut back, 4 bases at V and 0 bases at J, with 11 bases in the middle. Germline V gene lookup returns CDR1 SGHNT and CDR2 YYREEE (reference sequence). The CDR3 loop reads CASSADPGSYEQYF. CDR3 DNA: TGTGCCAGCAGCGCGGACCCCGGCTCCTACGAGCAGTACTTC.